Listed here are 10 T cell receptor beta chains from one sample, sequenced in a study of human T cells and chemical hapten exposure. The time point was: patch test 1, 2 weeks after DPC sensitization. The sample's treatment: therapeutic diphenylcyclopropenone sensitization with weekly scalp DPC. Total RNA was isolated from whole blood that had not been fractionated. TCRdb called the RACE reads again in MiXCR, with one record for every CDR3 protein. The sample comprises roughly 50,000 distinct CDR3 sequences, 8% to 13% of which are singletons, and around 2% rests with the top ten. The sequencing used whole blood, collected in connection with sensitization to the hapten diphenylcyclopropenone (DPC). The receptors stem from a woman between 35 and 50 years old with alopecia areata. Some clones in this sample may be carry-over from other donors' samples.

The J gene is TRBJ2-4, the V gene TRBV7-9, with D possibly TRBD2 on 5 matching bases. The CDR3 is 14 residues long. Germline V gives CDR1 SEHNR, CDR2 FQNEAQ (reference sequence). V was pared by 5 bases and J by 5 bases, with 13 bases between. CDR3 loop: CASSPGLPENIQYF. The CDR3 DNA reads TGTGCCAGCAGCCCCGGACTCCCTGAAAACATTCAGTACTTC.

The V and J genes are TRBV20-1 and TRBJ1-5; 8 bases fit TRBD1. The CDR3 runs 14 residues. Germline CDR1 and CDR2: DFQATT and SNEGSKA (reference sequence). V gave up 6 bases and J gave up 4 bases; unmatched junction bases: 8. CDR3 DNA: TGCAGTGCCCTTAAGGGACAGGCGAATCAGCCCCAGCATTTT. Its translation: CSALKGQANQPQHF.

This clonotype was seen at least ten times. The chain couples TRBV27 to TRBJ1-5; D is unresolved. Trimming took 1 base from V and 1 from J, leaving 8 bases between them. The CDR3 length is 15 residues. Looked up from germline, CDR1 is MNHEY and CDR2 is SMNVEV (reference sequence). The CDR3 region has the DNA TGTGCCAGCAGTTTATATGACGGGAGCAATCAGCCCCAGCATTTT. It yields the protein CASSLYDGSNQPQHF.

The sample holds many counts of this clonotype. The chain uses TRBV28 and TRBJ2-5, with D tentatively TRBD1 (6 bases). The CDR3 spans 13 residues. The V and J ends lost 10 bases and 4 bases respectively, with 16 bases between them. Looked up from germline, CDR1 is MDHEN and CDR2 is SYDVKM. Here the CDR3 DNA reads TGTGCCAACGCAGGGGCAGGAAGAGAGACCCAGTACTTC. Protein: CANAGAGRETQYF. Drawing the rest from reference TRBV28 and TRBJ2-5, the complete variable domain is DVKVTQSSRYLVKRTGEKVFLECVQDMDHENMFWYRQDPGLGLRLIYFSYDVKMKEKGDIPEGYSVSREKKERFSLILESASTNQTSMYLCANAGAGRETQYFGPGTRLLVL.

The V and J genes are TRBV7-2 and TRBJ1-1; tentative D call: TRBD1 (6 bases). The CDR3 is 13 residues long. V lost 3 bases to trimming and J lost 9 bases, with 14 bases between them. CDR1 and CDR2 from the germline V gene are SGHTA and FQGNSA. CDR3 nucleotide sequence: TGTGCCAGCAGCTTCCCTGGGGGCAGGAAAGCTTTCTTT. Translated: CASSFPGGRKAFF.

At least ten counts were recorded for this clonotype. The chain is built from TRBV2 and TRBJ1-2, with no clear D. The CDR3 has 12 residues. Trimming removed 4 bases at V and 2 bases at J, with 5 bases between. Germline CDR1 SNHLY, CDR2 FYNNEI. CDR3 sequence: CASSGGNYGYTF. The DNA for the CDR3 is TGTGCCAGCAGTGGGGGAAACTATGGCTACACCTTC.

The chain couples TRBV9 to TRBJ1-2; D gene uncertain. Germline V gives CDR1 SGDLS, CDR2 YYNGEE. This CDR3 has 14 amino acids. The germline V and J ends were trimmed by 0 bases and 4 bases, with 10 bases remaining between them. CDR3 protein: CASSVDGVGYGYTF. Written as DNA, the CDR3 is TGTGCCAGCAGCGTAGACGGGGTTGGCTATGGCTACACCTTC.

CDR3 DNA sequence: TGTGCCAGCAGTGAAGTCGCTATGGGGAACACTGAAGCTTTCTTT. The encoded protein is CASSEVAMGNTEAFF. J is TRBJ1-1 and V is TRBV6-1; D is undetermined. The germline V and J ends were trimmed by 1 base and 1 base, with 10 bases remaining between them. The CDR3 covers 15 residues. Germline V gene sequence: CDR1 MNHNS, CDR2 SASEGT.

CDR3 nucleotide sequence: TGTGCCAGCAGCCTAATCCCGGGACAGGAGTTTAACTATGGCTACACCTTC. Translated: CASSLIPGQEFNYGYTF. The chain combines TRBV3-1 with TRBJ1-2, with TRBD1 identical over 8 bases. The CDR3 runs 17 residues. From germline, CDR1 is LGHDT and CDR2 YNNKEL (reference sequence). Germline trimming cut 4 bases from V and 1 base from J; bases unmatched to any gene: 11.

This clonotype occurred a few times. The rearrangement joins TRBV19 to TRBJ1-4; tentatively, D is TRBD1 (5 bases). The ends were cut back, 5 bases at V and 6 bases at J, with 16 bases in the middle. Germline V gene data show CDR1 as LNHDA and CDR2 as SQIVND (reference sequence). The CDR3 has 15 amino acids. The CDR3 nucleotides are TGTGCCAGTAGTCCCCTAGTCAGGGTGGATGAAAAACTGTTTTTT. Its translation: CASSPLVRVDEKLFF.